This is a list of T cell receptor beta chains from one sample in a study of spatial heterogeneity in lung cancer. TCRdb itself ran the 5' RACE reads through MiXCR, one entry per CDR3 protein. Among about 75,000 distinct CDR3 sequences listed, about 14% were seen once. Sequenced material: PBMCs, taken at surgery. The receptors shown here come from a male donor with early-stage non-small cell lung cancer. Each CDR3 is given with its conserved first and last residue. The order of the fields is CDR3 protein, V gene, J gene, clone size. The size field is filled for only some rows; it gives once, few, many or a size class.

CASNSRAKGAYEQYF	TRBV25-1	TRBJ2-7	few
CASSPAPQGEQYF	TRBV14	TRBJ2-7	.
CASSHGTENSPLHF	TRBV14	TRBJ1-6	few
CASSQGQASRDTGELFF	TRBV4-1	TRBJ2-2	few
CASSLNAGSGTIYF	TRBV7-2	TRBJ1-3	few
CASSPTGQGLYEQYF	TRBV6-5	TRBJ2-7	many
CASSPQDTGTASNQPQHF	TRBV18	TRBJ1-5	.
CASSEALELSTDTQYF	TRBV2	TRBJ2-3	.
CASSPPTGTQTGELFF	TRBV18	TRBJ2-2	.
CSVERNGTSGGGQETQYF	TRBV29-1	TRBJ2-5	few
CASCKVLQETQYF	TRBV12-3/TRBV12-4	TRBJ2-5	.
CASSFVSPDYEQYF	TRBV5-1	TRBJ2-7	.
CASSYFLASYNEQFF	TRBV6-5	TRBJ2-1	.
CASSSGLAGIYEQYF	TRBV5-6	TRBJ2-7	few
CAISGPTGTDYGYTF	TRBV10-3	TRBJ1-2	.
CASREPYSNQPQHF	TRBV28	TRBJ1-5	.
CASSLRLTEAFF	TRBV12-3/TRBV12-4	TRBJ1-1	few
CASSDLAGGSYNEQFF	TRBV25-1	TRBJ2-1	few
CSVYGLHQQLNYGYTF	TRBV29-1	TRBJ1-2	many
CAGIWMIVRGSSGGTEAFF	TRBV30	TRBJ1-1	.
CASSLRGSPFLYNEQFF	TRBV7-2	TRBJ2-1	many
CASSPSANTGELFF	TRBV7-3	TRBJ2-2	many
CASSLESRKETQYF	TRBV7-9	TRBJ2-5	few
CASSIQGFQPQHF	TRBV19	TRBJ1-5	few
CAWNSGSWEDTEAFF	TRBV30	TRBJ1-1	.
CASRGLAGVNEQFF	TRBV12-3/TRBV12-4	TRBJ2-1	.
CASSPPLGQGNTEAFF	TRBV7-9	TRBJ1-1	medium-sized
CASTSLASDYNEQFF	TRBV5-1	TRBJ2-1	.
CASSLSGGGRSTDTQYF	TRBV27	TRBJ2-3	many
CASSGGPVDGLGAFF	TRBV5-4	TRBJ1-1	.
CASSLTGTGEIADTQYF	TRBV7-3	TRBJ2-3	.
CSARDIGGGYNEQFF	TRBV20-1	TRBJ2-1	many
CSARDSPYNEQFF	TRBV20-1	TRBJ2-1	many
CASRTSGANVLTF	TRBV2	TRBJ2-6	many